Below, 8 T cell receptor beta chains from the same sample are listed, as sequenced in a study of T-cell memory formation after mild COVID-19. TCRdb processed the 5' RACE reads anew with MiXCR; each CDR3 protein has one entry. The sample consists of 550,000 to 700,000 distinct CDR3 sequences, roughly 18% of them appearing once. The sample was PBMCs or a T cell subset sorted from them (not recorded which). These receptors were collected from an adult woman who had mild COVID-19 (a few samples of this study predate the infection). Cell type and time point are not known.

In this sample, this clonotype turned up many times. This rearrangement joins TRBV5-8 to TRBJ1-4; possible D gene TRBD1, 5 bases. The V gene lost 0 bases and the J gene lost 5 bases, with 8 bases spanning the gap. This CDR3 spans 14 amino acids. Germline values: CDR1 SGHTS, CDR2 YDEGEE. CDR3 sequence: CASSLEWGNEKLFF. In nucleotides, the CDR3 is TGTGCCAGCAGCTTGGAGTGGGGGAATGAAAAACTGTTTTTT.

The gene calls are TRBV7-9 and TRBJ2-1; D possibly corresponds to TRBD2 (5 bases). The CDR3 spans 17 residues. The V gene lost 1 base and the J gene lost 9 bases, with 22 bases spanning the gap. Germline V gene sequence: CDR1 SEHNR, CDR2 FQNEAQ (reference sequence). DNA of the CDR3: TGTGCCAGCAGCTTAGGCTTTTCCGGGGTCCCTTTTACTGAGCAGTTCTTC. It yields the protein CASSLGFSGVPFTEQFF.

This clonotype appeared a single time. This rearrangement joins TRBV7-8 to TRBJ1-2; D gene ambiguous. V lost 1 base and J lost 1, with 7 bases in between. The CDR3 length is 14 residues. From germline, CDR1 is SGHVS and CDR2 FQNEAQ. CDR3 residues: CASSLGRNNYGYTF. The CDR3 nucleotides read TGTGCCAGCAGCTTAGGACGGAATAACTATGGCTACACCTTC.

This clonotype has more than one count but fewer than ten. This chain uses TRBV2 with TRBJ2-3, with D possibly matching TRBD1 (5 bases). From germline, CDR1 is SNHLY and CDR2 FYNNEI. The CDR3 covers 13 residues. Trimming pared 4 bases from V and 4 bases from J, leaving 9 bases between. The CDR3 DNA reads TGTGCCAGCAGTGTAAGACAGTCAGATACGCAGTATTTT. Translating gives CASSVRQSDTQYF.

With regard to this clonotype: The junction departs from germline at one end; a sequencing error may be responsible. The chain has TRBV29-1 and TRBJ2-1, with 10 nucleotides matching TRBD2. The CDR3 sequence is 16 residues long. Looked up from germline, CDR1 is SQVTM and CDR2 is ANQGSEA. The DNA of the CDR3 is TGCAGAGTTGAAGTCGGGAAAATAGCGGGGGGCAATGAGCAGTTCTTC. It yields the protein CRVEVGKIAGGNEQFF.

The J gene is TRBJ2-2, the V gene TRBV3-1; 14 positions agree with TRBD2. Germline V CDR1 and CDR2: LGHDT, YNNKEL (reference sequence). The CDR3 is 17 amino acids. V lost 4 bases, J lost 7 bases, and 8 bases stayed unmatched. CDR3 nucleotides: TGTGCCAGCAGCCTCAGGGGACTAGCGGGGGATTTCGGGGAGCTGTTTTTT. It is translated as CASSLRGLAGDFGELFF. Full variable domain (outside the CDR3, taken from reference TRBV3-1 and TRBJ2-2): DTAVSQTPKYLVTQMGNDKSIKCEQNLGHDTMYWYKQDSKKFLKIMFSYNNKELIINETVPNRFSPKSPDKAHLNLHINSLELGDSAVYFCASSLRGLAGDFGELFFGEGSRLTVL.

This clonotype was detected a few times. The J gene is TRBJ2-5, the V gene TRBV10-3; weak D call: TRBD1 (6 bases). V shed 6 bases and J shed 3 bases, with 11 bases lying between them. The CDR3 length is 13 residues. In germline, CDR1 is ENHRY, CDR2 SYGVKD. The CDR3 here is CAISAHREETQYF. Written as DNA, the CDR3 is TGTGCCATCAGCGCTCACAGGGAAGAGACCCAGTACTTC.

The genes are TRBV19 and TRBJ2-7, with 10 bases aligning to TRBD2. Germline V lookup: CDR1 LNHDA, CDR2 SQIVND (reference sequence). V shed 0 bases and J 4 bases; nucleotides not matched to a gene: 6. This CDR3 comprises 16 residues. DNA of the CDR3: TGTGCCAGTAGTATAGATGCTAGCGGGAGTGGGTACGAGCAGTACTTC. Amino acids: CASSIDASGSGYEQYF.